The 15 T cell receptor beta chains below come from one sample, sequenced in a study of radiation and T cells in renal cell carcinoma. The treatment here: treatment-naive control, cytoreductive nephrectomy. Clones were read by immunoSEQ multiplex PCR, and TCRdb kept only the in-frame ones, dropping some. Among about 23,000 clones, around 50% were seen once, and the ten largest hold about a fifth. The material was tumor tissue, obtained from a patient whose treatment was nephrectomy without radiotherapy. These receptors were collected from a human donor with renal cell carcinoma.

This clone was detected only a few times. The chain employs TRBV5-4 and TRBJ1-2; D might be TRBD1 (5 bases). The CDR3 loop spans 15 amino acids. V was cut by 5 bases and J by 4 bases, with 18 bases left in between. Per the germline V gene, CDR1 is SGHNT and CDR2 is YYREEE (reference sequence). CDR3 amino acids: CASSSGALMGYGYTF. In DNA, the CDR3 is TGTGCCAGCAGTTCCGGGGCCCTCATGGGCTATGGCTACACCTTC.

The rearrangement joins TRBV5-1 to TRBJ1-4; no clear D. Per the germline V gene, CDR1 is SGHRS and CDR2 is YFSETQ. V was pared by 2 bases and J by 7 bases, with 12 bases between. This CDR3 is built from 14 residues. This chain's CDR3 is CASSLPSESEKLFF. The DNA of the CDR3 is TGCGCCAGCAGCTTACCCTCCGAGAGTGAAAAACTGTTTTTT.

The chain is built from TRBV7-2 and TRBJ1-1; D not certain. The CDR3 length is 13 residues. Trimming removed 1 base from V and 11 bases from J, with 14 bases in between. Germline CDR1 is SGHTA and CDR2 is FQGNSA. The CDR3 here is CASSLGTRALAFF. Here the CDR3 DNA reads TGTGCCAGCAGCTTAGGGACTAGAGCTCTGGCTTTCTTT.

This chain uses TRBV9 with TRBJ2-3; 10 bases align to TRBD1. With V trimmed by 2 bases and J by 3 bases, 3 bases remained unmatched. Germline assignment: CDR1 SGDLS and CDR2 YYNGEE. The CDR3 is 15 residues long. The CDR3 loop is CASSVWTGGTDTQYF. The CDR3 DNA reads TGTGCCAGCAGCGTTTGGACAGGGGGAACAGATACGCAGTATTTT.

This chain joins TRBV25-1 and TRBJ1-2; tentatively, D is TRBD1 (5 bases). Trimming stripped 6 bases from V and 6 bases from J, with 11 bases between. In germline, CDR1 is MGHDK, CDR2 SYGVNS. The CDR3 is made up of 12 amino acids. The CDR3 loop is CASRGSGDGYTF. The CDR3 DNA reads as TGTGCCAGCAGAGGATCGGGGGATGGCTACACCTTC.

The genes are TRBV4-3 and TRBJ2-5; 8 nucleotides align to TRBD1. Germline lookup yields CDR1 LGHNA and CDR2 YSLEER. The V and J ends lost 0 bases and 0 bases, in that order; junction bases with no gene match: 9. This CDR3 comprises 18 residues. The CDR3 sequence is CASSQDFGDRGYQETQYF. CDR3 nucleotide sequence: TGCGCCAGCAGCCAAGATTTTGGTGACAGGGGCTACCAAGAGACCCAGTACTTC.

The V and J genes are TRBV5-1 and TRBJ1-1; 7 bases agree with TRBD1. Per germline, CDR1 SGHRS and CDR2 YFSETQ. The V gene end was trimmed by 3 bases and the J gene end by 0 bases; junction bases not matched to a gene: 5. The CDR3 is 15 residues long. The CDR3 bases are TGCGCCAGCAGCTATCGACAGGGAATGAACACTGAAGCTTTCTTT. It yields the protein CASSYRQGMNTEAFF.

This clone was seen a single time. The CDR3 protein is CASITMNTEAFF. As DNA, the CDR3 is TGTGCCAGCATCACGATGAACACTGAAGCTTTCTTT. The chain recombines TRBV6-6 with TRBJ1-1; D is ambiguous. V lost 7 bases, J lost 0 bases, and 6 bases lay in between. The CDR3 has 12 residues. The germline CDR1 and CDR2 sequences are MNHNY and SVGAGI (reference sequence).

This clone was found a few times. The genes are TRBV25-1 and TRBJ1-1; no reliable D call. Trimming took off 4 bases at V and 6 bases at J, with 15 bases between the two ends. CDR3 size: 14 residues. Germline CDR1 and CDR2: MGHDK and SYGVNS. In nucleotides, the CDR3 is TGTGCCAGCAGTGGTAACCATATCGGGGCTGAAGCTTTCTTT. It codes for CASSGNHIGAEAFF.

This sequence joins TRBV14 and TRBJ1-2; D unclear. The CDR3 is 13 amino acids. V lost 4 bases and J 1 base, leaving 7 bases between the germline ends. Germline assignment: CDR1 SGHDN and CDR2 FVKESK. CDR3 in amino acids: CASSPDFNYGYTF. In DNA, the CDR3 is TGTGCCAGCAGCCCGGACTTTAACTATGGCTACACCTTC. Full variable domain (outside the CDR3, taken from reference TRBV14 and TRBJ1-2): EAGVTQFPSHSVIEKGQTVTLRCDPISGHDNLYWYRRVMGKEIKFLLHFVKESKQDESGMPNNRFLAERTGGTYSTLKVQPAELEDSGVYFCASSPDFNYGYTFGSGTRLTVV.

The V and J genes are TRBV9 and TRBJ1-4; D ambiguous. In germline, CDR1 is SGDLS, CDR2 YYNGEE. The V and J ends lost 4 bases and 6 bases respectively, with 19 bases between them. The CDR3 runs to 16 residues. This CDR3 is CASSQDPAGRDEKLFF. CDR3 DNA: TGTGCCAGCAGCCAGGACCCCGCAGGACGCGATGAAAAACTGTTTTTT.

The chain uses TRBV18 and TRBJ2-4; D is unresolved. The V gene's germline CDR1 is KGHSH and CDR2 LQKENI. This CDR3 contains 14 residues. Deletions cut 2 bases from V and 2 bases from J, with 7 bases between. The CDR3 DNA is TGTGCCAGCTCACCAACAGCGCCCAAAAACATTCAGTACTTC. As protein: CASSPTAPKNIQYF.

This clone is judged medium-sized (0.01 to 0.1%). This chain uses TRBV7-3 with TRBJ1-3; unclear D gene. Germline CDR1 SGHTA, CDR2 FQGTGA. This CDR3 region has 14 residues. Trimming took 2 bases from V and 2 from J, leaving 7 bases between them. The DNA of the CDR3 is TGTGCCAGCAGCTTAGGTGGTCCTGGAAACACCATATATTTT. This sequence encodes CASSLGGPGNTIYF.

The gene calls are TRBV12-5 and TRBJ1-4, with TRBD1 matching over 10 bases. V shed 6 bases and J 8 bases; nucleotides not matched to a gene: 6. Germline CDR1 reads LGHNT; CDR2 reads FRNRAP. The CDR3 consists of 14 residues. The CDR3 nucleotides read TGTGCTAGTGGCCCCGGGACAGGGGTCGAAAAACTGTTTTTT. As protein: CASGPGTGVEKLFF.

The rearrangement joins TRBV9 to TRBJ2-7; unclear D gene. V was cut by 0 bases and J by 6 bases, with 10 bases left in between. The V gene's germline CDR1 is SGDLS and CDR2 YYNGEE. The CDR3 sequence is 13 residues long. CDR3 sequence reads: CASSVGATVEQYF. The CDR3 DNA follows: TGTGCCAGCAGCGTAGGGGCTACCGTCGAGCAGTACTTC.